This TCR beta chain was sequenced for a study of blood T cell repertoires in COVID-19. Study-level information: Samples came from the United States, Italy and Spain, spanning acute and convalescent COVID-19.

The germline gives CDR1 LGHNA, CDR2 YSLEER. Trimming took 6 bases from V and 7 from J, leaving 13 bases between them. CDR3 length: 13 amino acids. Original data processing: By means of reference gene primer amplification, nucleated cell counts were estimated. TCRdb's table, derived via immunoSEQ multiplex PCR, lists solely in-frame clones and lacks some. V and J calls and clone size are those listed in that table; D and trimming were worked out from the DNA. The sample consists of more than 80,000 clones, approximately 86% of them appearing once. The clonotype originates from a middle-aged man with acute or convalescent COVID-19. V usage is TRBV4-3 and J usage is TRBJ1-5; D unclear. Sample: peripheral blood. The CDR3 reads CASSTAVSQPQHF. Here the CDR3 DNA reads TGCGCCAGCAGTACGGCGGTCAGCCAGCCCCAGCATTTT.